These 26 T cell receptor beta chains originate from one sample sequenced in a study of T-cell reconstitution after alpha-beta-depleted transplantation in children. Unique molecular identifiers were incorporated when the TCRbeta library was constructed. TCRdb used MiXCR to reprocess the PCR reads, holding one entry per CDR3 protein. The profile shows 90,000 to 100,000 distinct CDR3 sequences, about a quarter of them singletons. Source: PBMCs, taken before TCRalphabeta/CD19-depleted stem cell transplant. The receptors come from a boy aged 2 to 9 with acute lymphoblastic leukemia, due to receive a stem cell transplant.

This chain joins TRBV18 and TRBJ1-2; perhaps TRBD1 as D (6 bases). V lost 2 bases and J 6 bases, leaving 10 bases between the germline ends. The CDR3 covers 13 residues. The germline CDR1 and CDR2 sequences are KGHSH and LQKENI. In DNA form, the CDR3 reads TGTGCCAGCTCACCAAACGACAGGAATGGCTACACCTTC. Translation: CASSPNDRNGYTF.

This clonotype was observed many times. In DNA, the CDR3 is TGTGCCAGCGGGACGGAGGGGACAGATACGCAGTATTTT. Amino acids: CASGTEGTDTQYF. The V and J genes are TRBV28 and TRBJ2-3, with D possibly TRBD2 on 6 matching bases. Trimming took off 8 bases at V and 3 bases at J, with 12 bases between the two ends. CDR1 MDHEN and CDR2 SYDVKM come from the germline V gene. The CDR3 contains 13 residues.

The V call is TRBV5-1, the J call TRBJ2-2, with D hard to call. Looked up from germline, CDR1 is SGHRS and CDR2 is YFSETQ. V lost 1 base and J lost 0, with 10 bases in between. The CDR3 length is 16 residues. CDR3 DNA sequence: TGCGCCAGCAGCTTGAGAGGCCACCCGAACACCGGGGAGCTGTTTTTT. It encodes CASSLRGHPNTGELFF.

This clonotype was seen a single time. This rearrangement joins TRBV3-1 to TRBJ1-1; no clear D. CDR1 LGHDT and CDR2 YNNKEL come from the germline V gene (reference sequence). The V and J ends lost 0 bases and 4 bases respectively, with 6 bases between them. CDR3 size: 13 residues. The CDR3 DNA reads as TGTGCCAGCAGCCAAGATTACGGCACTGAAGCTTTCTTT. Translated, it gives CASSQDYGTEAFF.

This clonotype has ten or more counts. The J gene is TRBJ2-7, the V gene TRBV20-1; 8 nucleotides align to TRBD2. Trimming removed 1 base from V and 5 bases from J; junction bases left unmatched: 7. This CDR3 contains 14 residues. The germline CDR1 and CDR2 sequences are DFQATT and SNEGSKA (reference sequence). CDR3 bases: TGCAGTGCTAGAGCCCAGCGGGAGCTACACGAGCAGTACTTC. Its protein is CSARAQRELHEQYF.

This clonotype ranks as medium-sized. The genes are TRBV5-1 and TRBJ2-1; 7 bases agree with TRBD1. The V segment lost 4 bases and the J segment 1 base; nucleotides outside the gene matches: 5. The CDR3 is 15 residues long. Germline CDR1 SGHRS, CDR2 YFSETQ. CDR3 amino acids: CASSPQTGSYNEQFF. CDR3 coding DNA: TGCGCCAGCAGCCCGCAGACAGGGTCCTACAATGAGCAGTTCTTC.

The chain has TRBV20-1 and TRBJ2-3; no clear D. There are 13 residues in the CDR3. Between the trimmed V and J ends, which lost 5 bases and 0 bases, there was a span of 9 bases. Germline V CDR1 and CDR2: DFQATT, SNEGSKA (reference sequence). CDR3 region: CSAETPSTDTQYF. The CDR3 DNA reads TGCAGTGCTGAGACCCCAAGCACAGATACGCAGTATTTT.

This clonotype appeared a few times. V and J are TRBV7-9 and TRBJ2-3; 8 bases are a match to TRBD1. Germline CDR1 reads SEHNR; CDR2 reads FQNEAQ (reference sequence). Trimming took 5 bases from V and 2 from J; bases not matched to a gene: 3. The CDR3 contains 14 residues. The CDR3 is CASSRQGITDTQYF. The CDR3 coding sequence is TGTGCCAGCAGCCGACAGGGGATCACAGATACGCAGTATTTT.

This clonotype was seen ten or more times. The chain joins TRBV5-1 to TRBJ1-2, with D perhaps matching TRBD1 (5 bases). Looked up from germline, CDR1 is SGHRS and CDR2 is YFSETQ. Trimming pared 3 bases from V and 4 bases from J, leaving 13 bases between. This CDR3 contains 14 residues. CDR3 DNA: TGCGCCAGCAGCTGGGACGACGGACGCTATGGCTACACCTTC. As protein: CASSWDDGRYGYTF.

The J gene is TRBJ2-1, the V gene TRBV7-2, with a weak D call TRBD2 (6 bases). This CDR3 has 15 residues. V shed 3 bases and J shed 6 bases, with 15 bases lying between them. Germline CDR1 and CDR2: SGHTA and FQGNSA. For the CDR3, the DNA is TGTGCCAGCAGCTTTTACGGAGGGAAGGGCAATGAGCAGTTCTTC. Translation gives CASSFYGGKGNEQFF.

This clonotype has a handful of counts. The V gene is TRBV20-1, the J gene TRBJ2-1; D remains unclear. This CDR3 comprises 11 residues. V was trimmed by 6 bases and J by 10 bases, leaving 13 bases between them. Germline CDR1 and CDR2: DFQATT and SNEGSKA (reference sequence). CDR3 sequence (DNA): TGCAGTGCCGACCAAGCAGGAGAGCAGTTCTTC. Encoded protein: CSADQAGEQFF.

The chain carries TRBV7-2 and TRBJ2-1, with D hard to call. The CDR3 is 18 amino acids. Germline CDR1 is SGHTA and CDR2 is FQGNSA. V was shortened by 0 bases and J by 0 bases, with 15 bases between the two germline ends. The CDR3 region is CASSLAPLRYSSYNEQFF. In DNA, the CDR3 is TGTGCCAGCAGCTTAGCGCCCCTCAGGTATAGCTCCTACAATGAGCAGTTCTTC.

The chain's CDR3 is CASSRQGRGGNQPQHF. The CDR3 coding sequence is TGTGCCAGCAGCAGACAGGGGCGGGGTGGCAATCAGCCCCAGCATTTT. The J gene is TRBJ1-5, the V gene TRBV7-2, with 8 bases that match TRBD1. The CDR3 sequence is 16 residues long. Trimming took 5 bases from V and 2 from J; bases not matched to a gene: 8. Germline CDR1 and CDR2: SGHTA and FQGNSA.

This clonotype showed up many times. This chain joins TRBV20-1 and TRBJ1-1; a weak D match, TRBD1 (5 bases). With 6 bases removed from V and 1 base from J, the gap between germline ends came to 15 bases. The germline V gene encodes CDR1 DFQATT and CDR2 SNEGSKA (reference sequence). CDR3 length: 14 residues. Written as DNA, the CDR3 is TGCAGTGCGGAACTTACTAGGGGGAACACTGAAGCTTTCTTT. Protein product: CSAELTRGNTEAFF.

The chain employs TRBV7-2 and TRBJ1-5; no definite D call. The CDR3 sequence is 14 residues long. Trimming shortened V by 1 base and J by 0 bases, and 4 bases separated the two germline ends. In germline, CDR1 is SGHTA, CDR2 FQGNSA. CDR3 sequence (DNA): TGTGCCAGCAGCTTAGGAAATAGCAATCAGCCCCAGCATTTT. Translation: CASSLGNSNQPQHF.

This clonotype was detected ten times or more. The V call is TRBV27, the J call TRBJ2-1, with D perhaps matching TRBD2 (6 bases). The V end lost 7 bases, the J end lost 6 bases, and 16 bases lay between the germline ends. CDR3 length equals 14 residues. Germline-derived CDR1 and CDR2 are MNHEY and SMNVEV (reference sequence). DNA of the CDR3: TGTGCCAGCACCCGGGGGACGGGATCCAATGAGCAGTTCTTC. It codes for CASTRGTGSNEQFF.

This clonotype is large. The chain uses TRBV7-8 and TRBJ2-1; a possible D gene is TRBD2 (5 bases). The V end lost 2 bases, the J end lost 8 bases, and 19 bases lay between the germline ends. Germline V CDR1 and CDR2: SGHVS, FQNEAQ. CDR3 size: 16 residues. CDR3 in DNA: TGTGCCAGCAGCTTAAGTTTTGGGCGGGTAGTCGATGAGCAGTTCTTC. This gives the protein CASSLSFGRVVDEQFF.

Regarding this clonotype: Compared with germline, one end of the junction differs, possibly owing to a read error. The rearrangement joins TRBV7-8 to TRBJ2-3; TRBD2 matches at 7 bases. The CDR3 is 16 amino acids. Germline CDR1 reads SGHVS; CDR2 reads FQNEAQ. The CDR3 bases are TGTGCCAGTAGCTTAGTACCTAGCGGAGACACAGATACGCAGTATTTT. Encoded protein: CASSLVPSGDTDTQYF.

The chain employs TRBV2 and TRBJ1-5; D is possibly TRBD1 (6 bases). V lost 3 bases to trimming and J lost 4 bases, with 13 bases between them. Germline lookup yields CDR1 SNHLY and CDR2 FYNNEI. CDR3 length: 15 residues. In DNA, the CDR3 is TGTGCCAGCAGTGACAGGATAACAGGGAATCAGCCCCAGCATTTT. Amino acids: CASSDRITGNQPQHF.

CDR3 sequence reads: CASSVEGPRRIGGELFF. The CDR3 DNA reads as TGTGCCAGCAGCGTTGAGGGTCCTAGGAGAATCGGCGGGGAGCTGTTTTTT. The V and J genes are TRBV9 and TRBJ2-2; D is perhaps TRBD2 (5 bases). V was trimmed by 2 bases and J by 7 bases, leaving 21 bases between them. Germline V gene lookup returns CDR1 SGDLS and CDR2 YYNGEE. This CDR3 has 17 amino acids.

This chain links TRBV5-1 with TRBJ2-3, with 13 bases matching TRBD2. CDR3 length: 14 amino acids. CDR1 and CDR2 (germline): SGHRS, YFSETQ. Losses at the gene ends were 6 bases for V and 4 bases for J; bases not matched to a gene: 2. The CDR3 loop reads CASKGLAGADTQYF. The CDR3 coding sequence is TGCGCCAGCAAAGGACTAGCGGGGGCAGATACGCAGTATTTT.

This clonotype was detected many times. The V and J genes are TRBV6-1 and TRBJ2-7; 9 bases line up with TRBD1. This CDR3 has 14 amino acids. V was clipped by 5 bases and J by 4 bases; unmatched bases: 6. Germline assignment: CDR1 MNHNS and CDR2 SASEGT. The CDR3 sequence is CASSTGTGSYEQYF. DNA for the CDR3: TGTGCCAGCAGTACCGGGACAGGGTCGTACGAGCAGTACTTC.

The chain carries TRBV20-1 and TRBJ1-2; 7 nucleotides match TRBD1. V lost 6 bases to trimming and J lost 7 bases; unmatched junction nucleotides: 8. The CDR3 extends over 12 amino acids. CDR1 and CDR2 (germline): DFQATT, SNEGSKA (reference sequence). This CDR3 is CSAQTGNSGYTF. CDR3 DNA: TGCAGTGCCCAGACAGGGAATAGTGGCTACACCTTC.

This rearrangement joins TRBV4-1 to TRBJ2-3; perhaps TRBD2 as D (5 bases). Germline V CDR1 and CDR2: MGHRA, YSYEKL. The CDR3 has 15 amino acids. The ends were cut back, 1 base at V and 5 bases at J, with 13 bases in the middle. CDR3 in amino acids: CASSQGQAAGDTQYF. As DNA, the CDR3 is TGCGCCAGCAGCCAAGGACAAGCCGCGGGAGATACGCAGTATTTT.

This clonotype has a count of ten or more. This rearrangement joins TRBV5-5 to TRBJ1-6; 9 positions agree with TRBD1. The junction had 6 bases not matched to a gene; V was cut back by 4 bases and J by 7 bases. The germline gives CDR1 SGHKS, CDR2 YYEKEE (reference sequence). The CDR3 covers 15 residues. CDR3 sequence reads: CASSPGTGWNSPLHF. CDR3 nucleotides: TGTGCCAGCAGCCCCGGGACAGGGTGGAATTCACCCCTCCACTTT.

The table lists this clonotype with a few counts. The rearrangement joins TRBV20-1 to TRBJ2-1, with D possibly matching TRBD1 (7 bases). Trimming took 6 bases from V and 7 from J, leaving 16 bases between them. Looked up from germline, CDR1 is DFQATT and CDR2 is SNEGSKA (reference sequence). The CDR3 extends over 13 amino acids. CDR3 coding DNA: TGCAGTGCGAGACAGGGAGGTAGGAATGAGCAGTTCTTC. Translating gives CSARQGGRNEQFF.